The T cell receptor beta chain described here comes from a study of glioma-infiltrating T cells after dendritic cell vaccination. The time point here: after dendritic cell vaccination, including at tumor progression/relapse. Amplification used 60 V beta primers and 13 J beta primers. Method: immunoSEQ multiplex PCR; TCRdb's copy keeps in-frame clones and lacks some. Here the sample spans approximately 50,000 clones, around 91% being singletons. The CDR3 loop spans 14 amino acids. Unmatched junction bases numbered 3, after V lost 3 bases and J lost 4 bases. Per the germline V gene, CDR1 is SGDLS and CDR2 is YYNGEE.

The sequenced sample was blood, obtained after dendritic cell vaccination. This TCR was recovered from a human donor with glioblastoma. The chain has TRBV9 and TRBJ2-3; 9 nucleotides line up with TRBD2. CDR3 bases: TGTGCCAGCAGCGGAGGGACTAGCCCAGATACGCAGTATTTT. It translates to CASSGGTSPDTQYF.